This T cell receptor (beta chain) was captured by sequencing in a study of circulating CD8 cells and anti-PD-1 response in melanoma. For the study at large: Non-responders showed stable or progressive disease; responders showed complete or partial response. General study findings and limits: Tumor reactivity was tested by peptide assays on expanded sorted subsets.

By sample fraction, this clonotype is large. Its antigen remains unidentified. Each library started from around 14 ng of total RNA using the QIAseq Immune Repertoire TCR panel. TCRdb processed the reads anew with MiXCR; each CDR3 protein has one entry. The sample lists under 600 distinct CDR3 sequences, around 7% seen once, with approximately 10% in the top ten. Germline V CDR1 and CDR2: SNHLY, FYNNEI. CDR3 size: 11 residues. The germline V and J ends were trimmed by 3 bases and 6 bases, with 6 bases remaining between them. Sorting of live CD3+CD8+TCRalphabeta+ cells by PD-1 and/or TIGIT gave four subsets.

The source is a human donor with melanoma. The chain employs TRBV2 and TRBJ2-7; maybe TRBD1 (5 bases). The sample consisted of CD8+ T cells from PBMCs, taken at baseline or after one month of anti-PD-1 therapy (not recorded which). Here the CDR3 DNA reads TGTGCCAGCAGTGAGACAGCCGAGCAGTACTTC. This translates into CASSETAEQYF.